This is a list of T cell receptor beta chains from one sample in a study of blood T cell repertoires in COVID-19. This table comes from immunoSEQ multiplex PCR, and its TCRdb copy is limited to in-frame clones, with some not included. The sample yields over 150,000 clones, under 85% seen once. The source material was peripheral blood. The receptors were gathered from a woman in her 70s with COVID-19, enrolled during active disease. Both conserved end residues are trimmed from each CDR3.

J gene: TRBJ2-5
V gene: TRBV7-3
CDR3 protein: ASSLTGRGETQY

J gene: TRBJ2-7
V gene: TRBV28
CDR3 protein: ASSGGSLPQY

J gene: TRBJ2-3
V gene: TRBV5-4
CDR3 protein: ASSSPPGQGGGGRTDTQY

J gene: TRBJ1-2
V gene: TRBV29-1
CDR3 protein: SAGERGGAAYGYT

J gene: TRBJ1-2
V gene: TRBV4-1
CDR3 protein: ASSLLLGPDSMVFRNGYT

J gene: TRBJ1-4
V gene: TRBV15
CDR3 protein: ATSVRDSEKLF

J gene: TRBJ1-2
V gene: TRBV7-2
CDR3 protein: ASSLAEGLSYGYT

J gene: TRBJ2-5
V gene: TRBV6-2/TRBV6-3
CDR3 protein: ASSSSAGGRETQY

J gene: TRBJ1-2
V gene: TRBV7-2
CDR3 protein: ASSLTAGTGAASYT

J gene: TRBJ2-7
V gene: TRBV6-2/TRBV6-3
CDR3 protein: ASSYGQGSYEQY

J gene: TRBJ1-2
V gene: TRBV18
CDR3 protein: ASSPPRQGATYSYGYT

J gene: TRBJ2-7
V gene: TRBV5-6
CDR3 protein: ASSRQGHHEQY

J gene: TRBJ2-1
V gene: TRBV7-3
CDR3 protein: ASSQRLAGDLSEQF

J gene: TRBJ2-5
V gene: TRBV27
CDR3 protein: ASSSMYQETQY

J gene: TRBJ2-7
V gene: TRBV28
CDR3 protein: ASRTSGQYEQY

J gene: TRBJ2-1
V gene: TRBV18
CDR3 protein: ASSPNMGSSYNEQF

J gene: TRBJ2-5
V gene: TRBV3-1/TRBV3-2
CDR3 protein: ASSPSIRTGGGETQY

J gene: TRBJ2-1
V gene: TRBV14
CDR3 protein: ASSNLPWGQGPGGEQF

J gene: TRBJ2-6
V gene: TRBV11-3
CDR3 protein: ASSPGQGISGANVLT

J gene: TRBJ2-7
V gene: TRBV6-6
CDR3 protein: ASSPRPGTGTFYEQY

J gene: TRBJ2-5
V gene: TRBV7-2
CDR3 protein: ASSLGGSGSIQETQY

J gene: TRBJ2-1
V gene: TRBV6-2/TRBV6-3
CDR3 protein: ASSYSRNTGEQF

J gene: TRBJ2-5
V gene: TRBV14
CDR3 protein: ASSSSPAGAQTQY

J gene: TRBJ2-2
V gene: TRBV7-2
CDR3 protein: ASSRGTSGSRDTGELF

J gene: TRBJ2-5
V gene: TRBV14
CDR3 protein: ASSQGTSGGETQY

J gene: TRBJ1-1
V gene: TRBV27
CDR3 protein: ASSLPGPGEAF

J gene: TRBJ1-6
V gene: TRBV19
CDR3 protein: ASRWDRDSPLH

J gene: TRBJ1-6
V gene: TRBV27
CDR3 protein: ASSLTGRVDNSPLH

J gene: TRBJ2-5
V gene: TRBV18
CDR3 protein: ASSPSGEETQY

J gene: TRBJ1-6
V gene: TRBV2
CDR3 protein: ASLYTGASSYNSPLH

J gene: TRBJ2-1
V gene: TRBV27
CDR3 protein: ASSPTASGRRDGGQF

J gene: TRBJ2-7
V gene: TRBV29-1
CDR3 protein: SVLPGSGYEQY

J gene: TRBJ2-6
V gene: TRBV30
CDR3 protein: ACPGGVSSGANVLT

J gene: TRBJ2-3
V gene: TRBV18
CDR3 protein: ASSPSISRARGSGTDTQY

J gene: TRBJ2-7
V gene: TRBV7-2
CDR3 protein: ASSSGQAGQY

J gene: TRBJ1-4
V gene: TRBV29-1
CDR3 protein: SVGATNEKLF

J gene: TRBJ2-7
V gene: TRBV29-1
CDR3 protein: SVGLADEQY

J gene: TRBJ1-1
V gene: TRBV5-8
CDR3 protein: ASSLVFGGKHTEAF

J gene: TRBJ2-3
V gene: TRBV27
CDR3 protein: ASSLGLAGRDTQY

J gene: TRBJ2-3
V gene: TRBV6-2/TRBV6-3
CDR3 protein: ASSYNRAVDTQY

J gene: TRBJ2-3
V gene: TRBV7-9
CDR3 protein: ASSKLSWTSTDTQY

J gene: TRBJ2-5
V gene: TRBV7-9
CDR3 protein: ASSSRGTDQETQY

J gene: TRBJ2-2
V gene: TRBV29-1
CDR3 protein: SATTGWVGELF

J gene: TRBJ2-3
V gene: TRBV6-5
CDR3 protein: ASRRGGGTDTQY

J gene: TRBJ2-7
V gene: TRBV7-2
CDR3 protein: ASSPRVTSAYEQY

J gene: TRBJ1-2
V gene: TRBV19
CDR3 protein: ASRLQGANYGYT